The 19 T cell receptor beta chains presented below share a single source sample, sequenced in a study of shared clonotypes between healthy human individuals. Method: immunoSEQ multiplex PCR; TCRdb's copy keeps in-frame clones and lacks some. The repertoire consists of 600,000 to 800,000 clones, with approximately 72% occurring once and the leading ten covering 1.8%. The sequencing sample was made of memory CD4+ T cells sorted from blood. The subset here: CD45RA-negative fraction. These receptor sequences come from a woman aged 25 to 39 in good health.

Regarding this clone: Compared with germline, one end of the junction differs, possibly owing to a read error. The V gene is TRBV11-2, the J gene TRBJ2-7, with TRBD1 identical over 9 bases. The CDR3 has 15 amino acids. Germline CDR1 and CDR2: SGHAT and FQNNGV. For the CDR3, the DNA is TGTGCCAGCAGCGTAGACAGGGGGTACAGGTACGAGCAGTACTTC. Translated, it gives CASSVDRGYRYEQYF.

The chain joins TRBV27 to TRBJ2-1; the match to TRBD2 covers 7 bases. CDR1 and CDR2 (germline): MNHEY, SMNVEV (reference sequence). The CDR3 spans 13 residues. Trimming cost V 8 bases and J 3 bases; bases outside gene matches: 4. The CDR3 nucleotides read TGTGCCAGCCGATCGGGAGGCTACAATGAGCAGTTCTTC. It yields the protein CASRSGGYNEQFF.

In its sample, this clone was seen once. This sample also contains other DNA sequences that code for the same CDR3. The chain has TRBV10-3 and TRBJ2-1; D unclear. With 0 bases removed from V and 8 bases from J, the gap between germline ends came to 8 bases. The germline V gene encodes CDR1 ENHRY and CDR2 SYGVKD. This CDR3 comprises 13 residues. The CDR3 protein is CAISESGRDEQFF. The CDR3 region has the DNA TGTGCCATCAGTGAGTCAGGAAGGGATGAGCAGTTCTTC.

The chain is built from TRBV28 and TRBJ2-7; weak D call: TRBD1 (5 bases). Between the trimmed V and J ends, which lost 3 bases and 4 bases, there was a span of 13 bases. The CDR3 consists of 14 residues. Germline V lookup: CDR1 MDHEN, CDR2 SYDVKM. CDR3 residues: CASSFSGKGYEQYF. The CDR3 nucleotides are TGTGCCAGCAGTTTCTCAGGGAAGGGATACGAGCAGTACTTC.

In its sample, this clone was seen a few times. V is TRBV10-2 and J is TRBJ2-2, with no clear D. CDR1 is WSHSY and CDR2 is SAAADI in the germline V gene. The CDR3 contains 15 residues. V shed 3 bases and J shed 5 bases, with 13 bases lying between them. Here the CDR3 DNA reads TGCGCCAGCAGTGACGGTCTGGGTCGGACCGGGGAGCTGTTTTTT. Translation: CASSDGLGRTGELFF.

The V and J genes are TRBV5-4 and TRBJ2-3, with unresolved D. From germline, CDR1 is SGHNT and CDR2 YYREEE (reference sequence). The CDR3 consists of 16 residues. With 0 bases removed from V and 0 bases from J, the gap between germline ends came to 11 bases. CDR3 sequence: CASSLDFITSTDTQYF. Written as DNA, the CDR3 is TGTGCCAGCAGCTTGGATTTTATTACTAGCACAGATACGCAGTATTTT.

This clone was detected many times. The chain has TRBV5-4 and TRBJ2-6; D gene uncertain. V was cut by 3 bases and J by 2 bases, with 18 bases left in between. This CDR3 has 18 residues. Germline loops: CDR1 SGHNT, CDR2 YYREEE (reference sequence). Here the CDR3 reads CASSSYMARVAGANVLTF. The CDR3, as DNA: TGTGCCAGCAGCTCCTACATGGCCCGCGTCGCTGGGGCCAACGTCCTGACTTTC.

The V call is TRBV30, the J call TRBJ1-1; TRBD1 agrees at 9 bases. CDR3 length: 14 amino acids. Germline V gene data show CDR1 as GTSNPN and CDR2 as SVGIG (reference sequence). V dropped 0 bases and J dropped 10; count of bases not matched to a gene: 9. CDR3 DNA: TGTGCCTGGAGTGTCGGACAGGGGTTTGGGGGAGCTTTCTTT. It yields the protein CAWSVGQGFGGAFF. Looking up the rest from reference TRBV30 and TRBJ1-1 gives the full variable domain: SQTIHQWPATLVQPVGSPLSLECTVEGTSNPNLYWYRQAAGRGLQLLFYSVGIGQISSEVPQNLSASRPQDRQFILSSKKLLLSDSGFYLCAWSVGQGFGGAFFGQGTRLTVV.

The chain is built from TRBV7-2 and TRBJ2-4, with D possibly TRBD2 on 6 matching bases. The V end was cut by 1 base, the J end by 7 bases, with 11 bases between. Germline V gene data show CDR1 as SGHTA and CDR2 as FQGNSA. The CDR3 sequence is 14 residues long. The CDR3 region has the DNA TGTGCCAGCAGCTTAGGTCTAGCGAGGAACATTCAGTACTTC. Protein product: CASSLGLARNIQYF.

J is TRBJ1-2 and V is TRBV28; 7 positions agree with TRBD1. The CDR3 extends over 12 amino acids. CDR1 and CDR2 from the germline V gene are MDHEN and SYDVKM. The V gene end was trimmed by 2 bases and the J gene end by 13 bases; junction bases not matched to a gene: 7. CDR3 in amino acids: CASSLEGALGTF. The CDR3 nucleotides are TGTGCCAGCAGTTTAGAGGGGGCGCTGGGCACCTTC.

This clone came up a few times. The J gene is TRBJ1-1, the V gene TRBV25-1; D may be TRBD1 (5 bases). V dropped 1 base and J dropped 1 base, with 7 bases sitting between them. Germline CDR1 MGHDK, CDR2 SYGVNS. The CDR3 is made up of 14 amino acids. CDR3 sequence (DNA): TGTGCCAGCAGTGAATCTAGGGGGAACACTGAAGCTTTCTTT. This gives the protein CASSESRGNTEAFF.

The rearrangement joins TRBV7-2 to TRBJ1-2, with a possible D match to TRBD1 (5 bases). Germline V gene sequence: CDR1 SGHTA, CDR2 FQGNSA. Trimming removed 8 bases at V and 8 bases at J, with 18 bases between. The CDR3 contains 13 residues. Written as DNA, the CDR3 is TGTGCCAGCCGGAGGGGACCCGAAGGGGGCTACACCTTC. Amino acid sequence: CASRRGPEGGYTF. Looking up the rest from reference TRBV7-2 and TRBJ1-2 gives the full variable domain: GAGVSQSPSNKVTEKGKDVELRCDPISGHTALYWYRQSLGQGLEFLIYFQGNSAPDKSGLPSDRFSAERTGGSVSTLTIQRTQQEDSAVYLCASRRGPEGGYTFGSGTRLTVV.

The V call is TRBV11-2, the J call TRBJ2-3, with 7 bases fitting TRBD2. The CDR3 loop spans 16 amino acids. Germline loops: CDR1 SGHAT, CDR2 FQNNGV. V shed 5 bases, J shed 0 bases, and the junction held 8 bases outside the gene matches. Here the CDR3 DNA reads TGTGCCAGCAGCCTAAAGCGGGGACTAAGCACAGATACGCAGTATTTT. The encoded protein is CASSLKRGLSTDTQYF.

V and J are TRBV10-3 and TRBJ1-1; TRBD1 matches at 7 bases. The length of the CDR3 is 14 residues. Per germline, CDR1 ENHRY and CDR2 SYGVKD. The V and J ends lost 10 bases and 3 bases, in that order; junction bases with no gene match: 11. The chain's CDR3 is CATTGVVGDTEAFF. CDR3 sequence (DNA): TGTGCCACCACAGGGGTTGTGGGGGACACTGAAGCTTTCTTT.

Of note for this clone: The identical CDR3 is also encoded by other nucleotide sequences in the sample. The chain links TRBV27 to TRBJ2-1; 12 nucleotides align to TRBD1. This CDR3 has 16 residues. J lost 8 bases, V lost 0 bases, and 5 bases had no gene match. Looked up from germline, CDR1 is MNHEY and CDR2 is SMNVEV (reference sequence). CDR3 in DNA: TGTGCCAGCAGTTTATCGAGGGGGACAGGGGGCGATGAGCAGTTCTTC. Translating gives CASSLSRGTGGDEQFF.

Only a few counts were recorded for this clone. The chain links TRBV28 to TRBJ1-1; tentatively, D is TRBD1 (6 bases). From germline, CDR1 is MDHEN and CDR2 SYDVKM. This CDR3 region has 12 residues. With 7 bases removed from V and 4 bases from J, the gap between germline ends came to 10 bases. CDR3 amino acids: CASIKGGTEAFF. In DNA form, the CDR3 reads TGTGCCAGCATTAAGGGGGGCACTGAAGCTTTCTTT.

The V call is TRBV6-4, the J call TRBJ2-5; perhaps TRBD2 as D (7 bases). The CDR3 contains 15 residues. Per germline, CDR1 MRHNA and CDR2 SNTAGT. V shed 4 bases and J shed 4 bases, with 16 bases lying between them. The CDR3 reads CASSVVRGARETQYF. CDR3 coding DNA: TGTGCCAGCAGTGTTGTACGGGGGGCGCGAGAGACCCAGTACTTC.

V gene TRBV6-1 combines with J gene TRBJ2-7; possibly TRBD2 for D (5 bases). V was trimmed by 7 bases and J by 4 bases, leaving 14 bases between them. CDR1 and CDR2 from the germline V gene are MNHNS and SASEGT. This CDR3 has 13 residues. CDR3 amino acids: CASTRAVEYEQYF. The CDR3 coding sequence is TGTGCCAGCACGCGGGCAGTGGAGTACGAGCAGTACTTC.

CDR3 sequence (DNA): TGTGCCAGCAGCCCACCGGACAGGGGTCAGCCCCAGCATTTT. Amino acids: CASSPPDRGQPQHF. The chain carries TRBV7-6 and TRBJ1-5; TRBD1 agrees at 9 bases. V was clipped by 5 bases and J by 6 bases; unmatched bases: 5. Germline assignment: CDR1 SGHVS and CDR2 FNYEAQ. The CDR3 has 14 residues.